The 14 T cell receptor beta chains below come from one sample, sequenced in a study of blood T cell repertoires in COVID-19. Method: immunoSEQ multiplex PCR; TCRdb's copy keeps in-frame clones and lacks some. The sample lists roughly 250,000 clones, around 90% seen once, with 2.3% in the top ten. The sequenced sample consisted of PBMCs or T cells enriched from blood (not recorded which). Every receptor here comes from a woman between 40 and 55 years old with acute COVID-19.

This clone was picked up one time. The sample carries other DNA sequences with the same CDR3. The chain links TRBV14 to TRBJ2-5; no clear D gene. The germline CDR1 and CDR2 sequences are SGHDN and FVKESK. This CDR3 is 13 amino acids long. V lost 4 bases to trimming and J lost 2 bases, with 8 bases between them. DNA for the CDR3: TGTGCCAGCAGCCGTGCGATACAAGAGACCCAGTACTTC. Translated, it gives CASSRAIQETQYF. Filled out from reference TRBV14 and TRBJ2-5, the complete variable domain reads EAGVTQFPSHSVIEKGQTVTLRCDPISGHDNLYWYRRVMGKEIKFLLHFVKESKQDESGMPNNRFLAERTGGTYSTLKVQPAELEDSGVYFCASSRAIQETQYFGPGTRLLVL.

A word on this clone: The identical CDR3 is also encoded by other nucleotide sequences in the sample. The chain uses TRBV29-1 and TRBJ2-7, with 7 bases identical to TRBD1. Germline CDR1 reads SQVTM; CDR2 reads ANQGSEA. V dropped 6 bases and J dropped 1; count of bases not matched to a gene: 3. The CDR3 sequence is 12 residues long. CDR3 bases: TGCAGCGTCGAGGACAGGTCCTACGAGCAGTACTTC. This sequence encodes CSVEDRSYEQYF.

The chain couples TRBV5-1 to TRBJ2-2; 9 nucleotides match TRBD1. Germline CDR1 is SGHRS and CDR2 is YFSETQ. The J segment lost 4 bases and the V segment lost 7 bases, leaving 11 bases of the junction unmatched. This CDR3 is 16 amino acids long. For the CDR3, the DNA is TGCGCCAGCCTCCCAGGACAGGGGAAAGTCACCGGGGAGCTGTTTTTT. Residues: CASLPGQGKVTGELFF.

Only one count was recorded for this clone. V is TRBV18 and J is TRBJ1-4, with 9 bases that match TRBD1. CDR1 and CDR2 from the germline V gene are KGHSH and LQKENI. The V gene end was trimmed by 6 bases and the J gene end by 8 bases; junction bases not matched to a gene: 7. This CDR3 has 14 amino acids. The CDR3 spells CASSTGDRAEKLFF. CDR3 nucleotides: TGTGCCAGCTCGACTGGGGACAGGGCAGAAAAACTGTTTTTT.

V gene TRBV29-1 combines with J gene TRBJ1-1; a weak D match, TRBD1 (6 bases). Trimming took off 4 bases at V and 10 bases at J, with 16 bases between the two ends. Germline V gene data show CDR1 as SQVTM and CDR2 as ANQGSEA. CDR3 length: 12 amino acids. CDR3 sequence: CSVGGGGSAAFF. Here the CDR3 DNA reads TGCAGCGTTGGAGGGGGGGGGAGTGCAGCTTTCTTT.

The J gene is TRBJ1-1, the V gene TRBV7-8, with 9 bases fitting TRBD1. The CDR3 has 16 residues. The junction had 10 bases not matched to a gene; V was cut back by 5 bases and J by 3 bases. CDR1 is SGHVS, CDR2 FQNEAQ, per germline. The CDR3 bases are TGTGCCAGCAGCCCCCCATCACAGGGGGCTTACACTGAAGCTTTCTTT. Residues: CASSPPSQGAYTEAFF.

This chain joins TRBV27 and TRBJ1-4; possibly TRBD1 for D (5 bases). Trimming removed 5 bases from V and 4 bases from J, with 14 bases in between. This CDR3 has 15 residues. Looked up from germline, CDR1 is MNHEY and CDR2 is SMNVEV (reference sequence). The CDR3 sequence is CASSTENRFNEKLFF. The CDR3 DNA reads TGTGCCAGCAGTACGGAGAACAGGTTTAATGAAAAACTGTTTTTT.

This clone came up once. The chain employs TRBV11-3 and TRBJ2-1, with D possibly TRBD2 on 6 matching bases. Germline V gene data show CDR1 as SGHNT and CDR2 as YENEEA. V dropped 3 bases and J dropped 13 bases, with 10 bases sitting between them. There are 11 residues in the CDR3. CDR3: CASSLEGEQFF. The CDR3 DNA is TGTGCCAGCAGCTTGGAGGGTGAACAGTTCTTC.

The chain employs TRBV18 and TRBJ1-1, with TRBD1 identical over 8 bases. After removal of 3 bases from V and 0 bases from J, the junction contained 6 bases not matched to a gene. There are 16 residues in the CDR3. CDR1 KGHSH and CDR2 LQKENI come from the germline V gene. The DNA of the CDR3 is TGTGCCAGCTCACCCTACTCGACAGGGGTGAACACTGAAGCTTTCTTT. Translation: CASSPYSTGVNTEAFF.

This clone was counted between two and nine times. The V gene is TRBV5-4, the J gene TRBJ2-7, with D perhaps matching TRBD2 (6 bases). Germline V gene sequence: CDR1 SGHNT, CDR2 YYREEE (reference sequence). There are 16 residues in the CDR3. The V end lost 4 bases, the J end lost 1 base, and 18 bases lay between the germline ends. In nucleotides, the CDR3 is TGTGCCAGCAGCCCCACTAGCTCCGGGGCGTCCTACGAGCAGTACTTC. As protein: CASSPTSSGASYEQYF. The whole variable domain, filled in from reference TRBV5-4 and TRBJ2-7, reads ETGVTQSPTHLIKTRGQQVTLRCSSQSGHNTVSWYQQALGQGPQFIFQYYREEENGRGNFPPRFSGLQFPNYSSELNVNALELDDSALYLCASSPTSSGASYEQYFGPGTRLTVT.

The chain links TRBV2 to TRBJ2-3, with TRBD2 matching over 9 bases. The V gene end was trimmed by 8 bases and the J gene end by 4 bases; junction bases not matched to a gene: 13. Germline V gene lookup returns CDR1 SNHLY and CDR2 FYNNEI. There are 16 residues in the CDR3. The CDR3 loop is CASGGRGLAGADTQYF. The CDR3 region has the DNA TGTGCCAGCGGGGGTCGGGGACTAGCTGGAGCAGATACGCAGTATTTT.

The CDR3 DNA follows: TGTGCCAGCAGCCGGGGAGGGATGCGGGCCGGGGAGCTGTTTTTT. Translation: CASSRGGMRAGELFF. The rearrangement uses TRBV3-1 (or the pseudogene TRBV3-2) and TRBJ2-2; 7 nucleotides align to TRBD2. V trimming: 4 bases; J trimming: 6 bases; junction bases outside the gene matches: 8. The CDR3 contains 15 residues. Germline CDR1 and CDR2: LGHDT and YNNKEL (reference sequence).

Written as DNA, the CDR3 is TGTGCCAGCAGTCACACGCTGGACAGGGGACGGATCGAGCAGTACTTC. Translated: CASSHTLDRGRIEQYF. The V and J genes are TRBV7-2 and TRBJ2-7, with 9 bases identical to TRBD1. The CDR3 runs 16 residues. V dropped 6 bases and J dropped 6; count of bases not matched to a gene: 15. Looked up from germline, CDR1 is SGHTA and CDR2 is FQGNSA.

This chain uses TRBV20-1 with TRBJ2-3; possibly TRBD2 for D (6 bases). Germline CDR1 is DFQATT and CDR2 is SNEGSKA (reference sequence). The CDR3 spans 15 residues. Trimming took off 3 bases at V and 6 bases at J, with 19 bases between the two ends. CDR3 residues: CSASIRRVTGDTQYF. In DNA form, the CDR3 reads TGCAGTGCTAGTATACGGAGGGTGACTGGGGATACGCAGTATTTT.